The 20 T cell receptor beta chains in this list originate from one sample, sequenced in a study of CXCR3-negative and CXCR3-positive naive CD8 T cells. Study observations and caveats: TRB CDR3s were more hydrophobic in CXCR3-positive than in CXCR3-negative naive cells.

With UMI labels, 5' RACE was used to prepare the TRB cDNA libraries. Using the 5' RACE reads, TCRdb records one entry per CDR3 protein without DNA. This specimen shows 95,000 to 100,000 distinct CDR3 sequences; the ten leading clones hold 0.95% to 1.4%. The antigens of these receptors remain unknown. The material sequenced was naive CXCR3+ CD8+ T cells from blood. As for subset: CD45RO-CCR7+CD27+CD95- naive CD8+ T cells expressing CXCR3 (TNR3+). These receptors all stem from a human donor in good health. Some clones in this sample may be carry-over from other donors' samples.

The chain recombines TRBV9 with TRBJ2-1; TCRdb designates TRBD2, a call that cannot be tested without DNA. The CDR3 has 16 amino acids. Looked up from germline, CDR1 is SGDLS and CDR2 is YYNGEE. The CDR3 region is CASSVDVRGAPGEQFF. Supplemented by reference TRBV9 and TRBJ2-1, the full variable domain reads DSGVTQTPKHLITATGQRVTLRCSPRSGDLSVYWYQQSLDQGLQFLIQYYNGEERAKGNILERFSAQQFPDLHSELNLSSLELGDSALYFCASSVDVRGAPGEQFFGPGTRLTVL.

The chain's CDR3 is CASSLAEGNEQFF. The chain is built from TRBV7-2 and TRBJ2-1; TCRdb returns TRBD1, unconfirmable since there is no DNA. Germline CDR1 is SGHTA and CDR2 is FQGNSA. The CDR3 is made up of 13 amino acids.

The chain couples TRBV27 to TRBJ2-3; TCRdb indicates TRBD2, and absent DNA this call remains unverified. Germline CDR1 MNHEY, CDR2 SMNVEV (reference sequence). CDR3 length: 18 amino acids. The CDR3 sequence is CASSLGLAGGPSTDTQYF.

The chain combines TRBV23-1 with TRBJ1-1; TCRdb selects TRBD1, and the lack of DNA leaves this call unchecked. TRBV23-1 is an open reading frame whose function is uncertain. The CDR3 spans 11 residues. The CDR3 loop is CASSHRAEAFF.

V is TRBV7-9 and J is TRBJ2-7. CDR3 length: 13 amino acids. Germline loops: CDR1 SEHNR, CDR2 FQNEAQ (reference sequence). The CDR3 here is CASSLEQSHEQHF. Using reference TRBV7-9 and TRBJ2-7 for the parts outside the CDR3, the full variable domain is DTGVSQNPRHKITKRGQNVTFRCDPISEHNRLYWYRQTLGQGPEFLTYFQNEAQLEKSRLLSDRFSAERPKGSFSTLEIQRTEQGDSAMYLCASSLEQSHEQHFGPGTRLTVT.

The rearrangement joins TRBV4-3 to TRBJ1-6; TCRdb designates TRBD1, a call that cannot be tested without DNA. The CDR3 is made up of 16 amino acids. CDR1 is LGHNA, CDR2 YSLEER, per germline. The CDR3: CASSQDRPGYNSPLHF.

This sequence joins TRBV7-9 and TRBJ2-7. CDR1 and CDR2 from the germline V gene are SEHNR and FQNEAQ (reference sequence). The CDR3 is 15 amino acids. CDR3 residues: CASSRGDEVAYEQYF.

The rearrangement links TRBV7-2 to TRBJ2-2. The CDR3 extends over 17 amino acids. Per the germline V gene, CDR1 is SGHTA and CDR2 is FQGNSA. CDR3 region: CASSQSPWVFNTGELFF.

The chain employs TRBV7-8 and TRBJ2-1; TCRdb gives TRBD1 as the D gene, but with no DNA this cannot be confirmed. This CDR3 is 17 amino acids long. CDR1 SGHVS and CDR2 FQNEAQ come from the germline V gene. The chain's CDR3 is CASSLERGVSSYNEQFF.

The chain combines TRBV5-1 with TRBJ2-1; TCRdb's D gene call, TRBD1, goes unchecked for lack of DNA. Looked up from germline, CDR1 is SGHRS and CDR2 is YFSETQ. This CDR3 spans 15 amino acids. The CDR3 here is CASSSEDYRVHEQFF.

This chain uses TRBV19 with TRBJ1-1. This CDR3 has 12 amino acids. Germline V gives CDR1 LNHDA, CDR2 SQIVND (reference sequence). The chain's CDR3 is CASRSGNTEAFF.

The chain has TRBV7-8 and TRBJ2-7. From germline, CDR1 is SGHVS and CDR2 FQNEAQ. The CDR3 has 14 residues. CDR3 protein: CASSLARGLHEQYF.

The V call is TRBV7-9, the J call TRBJ2-1; no DNA is available, so the TRBD2 call from TCRdb remains unchecked. Germline V CDR1 and CDR2: SEHNR, FQNEAQ (reference sequence). This CDR3 is 16 amino acids long. This CDR3 is CASSGVVAVQYNEQFF.

The CDR3 region is CSVDFQGFNEQFF. This chain links TRBV29-1 with TRBJ2-1; TCRdb picks TRBD1, but there is no DNA to check that call. Germline CDR1 is SQVTM and CDR2 is ANQGSEA. The CDR3 covers 13 residues.

The gene calls are TRBV7-9 and TRBJ1-5; TCRdb lists TRBD1, though no DNA is available to test this call. Germline values: CDR1 SEHNR, CDR2 FQNEAQ (reference sequence). CDR3 size: 13 residues. This chain's CDR3 is CASSLSGTGDQHF.

The chain uses TRBV4-2 and TRBJ2-2; TCRdb picks TRBD2, but there is no DNA to check that call. The germline CDR1 and CDR2 sequences are LGHNA and YNFKEQ. The CDR3 spans 18 residues. This chain's CDR3 is CASSQVGSGGASGGELFF.

The chain uses TRBV7-7 and TRBJ2-2; the D gene TCRdb calls, TRBD1, cannot be checked with no DNA. This CDR3 has 15 residues. Germline V gene lookup returns CDR1 SSHAT and CDR2 FNYEAQ (reference sequence). The CDR3 region is CASRAGTGDTGELFF.

This chain uses TRBV14 with TRBJ2-6; checking the TCRdb D call of TRBD1 is not possible without DNA. Germline CDR1 and CDR2: SGHDN and FVKESK. The CDR3 sequence is 14 residues long. CDR3 region: CASSQDWDRLVLTF.

This chain links TRBV19 with TRBJ1-5; TCRdb gives TRBD1 as the D gene, but with no DNA this cannot be confirmed. CDR1 LNHDA and CDR2 SQIVND come from the germline V gene (reference sequence). The CDR3 consists of 14 residues. The CDR3 loop reads CASSLQGSNQPQHF.

The chain uses TRBV7-3 and TRBJ2-3; checking the TCRdb D call of TRBD1 is not possible without DNA. There are 14 residues in the CDR3. Germline CDR1 SGHTA, CDR2 FQGTGA. CDR3 region: CASSLGQVTDTQYF.